Below, one T cell receptor (beta chain) is given with its context. This specimen belongs to a study of technical replicates of blood from a few donors. Germline trimming cut 5 bases from V and 8 bases from J; bases unmatched to any gene: 7. This CDR3 comprises 13 residues. Germline V gives CDR1 LGHNT, CDR2 FRNRAP. Produced via immunoSEQ multiplex PCR; TCRdb's table is partial and in-frame only. Of 65,000 to 85,000 clones in the sample, roughly 93% are singletons; the top ten hold around 0.4%. J is TRBJ1-2 and V is TRBV12-5, with TRBD1 matching over 8 bases. The TCR originated in a human donor in good health. What was sequenced was T cells isolated from PBMCs. As DNA, the CDR3 is TGTGCTAGTGGTGTACAGGGGGGTCGGGGCTACACCTTC. The encoded protein is CASGVQGGRGYTF.